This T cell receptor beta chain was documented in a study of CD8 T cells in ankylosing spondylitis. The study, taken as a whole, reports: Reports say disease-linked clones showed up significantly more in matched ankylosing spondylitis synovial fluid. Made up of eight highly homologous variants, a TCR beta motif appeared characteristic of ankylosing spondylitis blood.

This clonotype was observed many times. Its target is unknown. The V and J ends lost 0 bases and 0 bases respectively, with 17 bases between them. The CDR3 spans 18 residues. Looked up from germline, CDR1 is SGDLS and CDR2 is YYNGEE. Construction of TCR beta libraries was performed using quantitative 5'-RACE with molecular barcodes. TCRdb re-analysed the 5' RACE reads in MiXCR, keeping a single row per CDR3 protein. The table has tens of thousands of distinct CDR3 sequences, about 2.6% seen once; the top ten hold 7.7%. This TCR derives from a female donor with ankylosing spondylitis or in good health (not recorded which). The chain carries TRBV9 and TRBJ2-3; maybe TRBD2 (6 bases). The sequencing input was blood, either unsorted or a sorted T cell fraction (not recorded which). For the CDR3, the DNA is TGTGCCAGCAGCGTAGGCGTTGGTGGGGGGTTTAGCACAGATACGCAGTATTTT. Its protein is CASSVGVGGGFSTDTQYF.